The rows below give T cell receptor beta chains drawn from one sample of a study of regulatory T cells in long-lasting Graves disease. MiXCR, run by TCRdb on the multiplex PCR reads, gives a single entry per CDR3 protein. This sample has 540,000 or so distinct CDR3 sequences, with approximately 15% found just once. In addition, the sample was reused for a study of T cells in Graves' hyperthyroidism and ophthalmopathy.

Here the sequenced sample was peripheral blood mononuclear cells (PBMCs), taken at new diagnosis, from a patient treated with antithyroid drugs. These receptors were taken from a man younger than 45 with Graves disease. CDR3s include the opening cysteine and the closing phenylalanine or tryptophan. Fields, in order: J gene, V gene, clone size, D gene, CDR3 protein, CDR3 DNA. D genes are given only for firm matches. Expanded clones are given a class, and other clones once, few, many or no size at all.

TRBJ2-7	TRBV10-3	many	-	CAISEQGNYEQYF	TGTGCCATCAGTGAGCAGGGAAACTACGAGCAGTACTTC
TRBJ1-1	TRBV7-8	many	-	CASSFSGSFNTEAFF	TGTGCCAGCAGCTTTTCAGGGTCCTTTAACACTGAAGCTTTCTTT
TRBJ2-1	TRBV12-3/TRBV12-4	many	-	CASSLGGTEQFF	TGTGCCAGCAGTTTAGGTGGTACTGAGCAGTTCTTC
TRBJ2-3	TRBV29-1	few	-	CSVEEGGGALSTDTQYF	TGCAGCGTTGAAGAGGGGGGGGGGGCACTTAGCACAGATACGCAGTATTTT
TRBJ2-1	TRBV6-1	-	TRBD1	CASSGEGATNNEQFF	TGTGCCAGCAGTGGAGAGGGGGCTACAAACAATGAGCAGTTCTTC
TRBJ2-7	TRBV15	few	TRBD1	CATSSGTGWDEQYF	TGTGCCACCAGCAGTGGGACAGGGTGGGACGAGCAGTACTTC
TRBJ2-7	TRBV28	-	TRBD2	CANPPTGGVYEQYF	TGTGCCAACCCCCCTACGGGAGGAGTCTACGAGCAGTACTTC
TRBJ2-2	TRBV7-2	many	-	CASSFVGNTGELFF	TGTGCCAGCAGCTTCGTGGGAAACACCGGGGAGCTGTTTTTT
TRBJ2-1	TRBV11-2	many	TRBD2	CASSLVAGGINEQFF	TGTGCCAGCAGCTTAGTAGCGGGGGGGATAAATGAGCAGTTCTTC
TRBJ2-1	TRBV29-1	-	-	CSVDEGVGVPFF	TGCAGCGTTGACGAGGGAGTGGGCGTCCCGTTCTTC
TRBJ2-2	TRBV25-1	-	TRBD2	CASSAFSGRAGVGELFF	TGTGCCAGCAGTGCCTTTAGCGGGAGGGCCGGAGTCGGGGAGCTGTTTTTT
TRBJ2-7	TRBV6-1	-	TRBD2	CASSLPYLAGGHEQYF	TGTGCCAGCAGTCTACCCTACTTAGCGGGAGGACACGAGCAGTACTTC
TRBJ1-1	TRBV15	few	-	CATSKHRVGEAFF	TGTGCCACCAGCAAACACAGGGTCGGTGAAGCTTTCTTT
TRBJ1-1	TRBV15	many	-	CATSRDRINTEAFF	TGTGCCACCAGCAGAGATCGAATAAACACTGAAGCTTTCTTT
TRBJ2-7	TRBV13	many	-	CASSPTFRAEQYF	TGTGCCAGCAGTCCCACGTTCCGGGCCGAGCAGTACTTC
TRBJ1-2	TRBV2	many	TRBD1	CASSLGTASDGYTF	TGTGCCAGCAGTCTCGGGACAGCGAGCGATGGCTACACCTTC
TRBJ1-1	TRBV29-1	many	-	CSAGGTVNTEAFF	TGCAGTGCTGGGGGTACAGTGAACACTGAAGCTTTCTTT
TRBJ1-1	TRBV11-2	many	TRBD1	CASSSFWTGGGNTEAFF	TGTGCCAGCAGCTCATTCTGGACAGGGGGTGGGAACACTGAAGCTTTCTTT
TRBJ2-7	TRBV30	-	-	CAWSGGVLQYF	TGTGCCTGGAGTGGGGGTGTTTTGCAGTACTTC
TRBJ2-1	TRBV2	many	-	CARDREQNNEQFF	TGTGCCAGAGACAGAGAACAAAACAATGAGCAGTTCTTC
TRBJ2-5	TRBV29-1	many	-	CSVKGTDQETQYF	TGCAGCGTTAAGGGGACGGACCAAGAGACCCAGTACTTC
TRBJ1-3	TRBV12-3/TRBV12-4	few	-	CASSFFVSGNTIYF	TGTGCCAGCAGTTTTTTCGTTTCTGGAAACACCATATATTTT
TRBJ1-1	TRBV27	many	-	CASSLVNGGRNTEAFF	TGTGCCAGCAGTTTGGTGAACGGAGGGAGAAACACTGAAGCTTTCTTT
TRBJ2-3	TRBV5-1	-	-	CAGSPSGRTDTQYF	TGCGCCGGCAGCCCCTCCGGGCGCACAGATACGCAGTATTTT